The 10 T cell receptor beta chains below come from one sample, sequenced in a study of cytomegalovirus exposure and HLA in healthy donors. Both 60 Vbeta primers and 13 Jbeta primers went into the PCR. The repertoire was sequenced with immunoSEQ multiplex PCR; TCRdb's copy has only in-frame clones and lacks some. The sample contains under 140,000 clones, more than 70% of which appear only once. Sequenced input: PBMCs. The receptors were gathered from a woman in her sixties in good health and CMV-seropositive.

J is TRBJ2-1 and V is TRBV4-1; 9 bases map to TRBD2. The V segment lost 4 bases and the J segment 7 bases; nucleotides outside the gene matches: 14. The germline V gene has CDR1 MGHRA and CDR2 YSYEKL. CDR3 size: 17 residues. In DNA, the CDR3 is TGCGCCAGCAGCCGGACCGATATGACGCGGGAGGGGAATGAGCAGTTCTTC. Its translation is CASSRTDMTREGNEQFF.

The chain is built from TRBV25-1 and TRBJ2-5; 8 bases are a match to TRBD1. Unmatched junction bases numbered 5, after V lost 5 bases and J lost 3 bases. Germline V lookup: CDR1 MGHDK, CDR2 SYGVNS. The CDR3 is made up of 14 amino acids. The CDR3 reads CASSPSDREETQYF. The CDR3 DNA follows: TGTGCCAGCAGTCCCTCGGACAGGGAAGAGACCCAGTACTTC.

This clone appeared a few times. The chain employs TRBV5-1 and TRBJ2-3, with D unresolved. The CDR3 contains 13 residues. Germline-derived CDR1 and CDR2 are SGHRS and YFSETQ. The V end lost 0 bases, the J end lost 6 bases, and 8 bases lay between the germline ends. The CDR3 nucleotides read TGCGCCAGCAGCTTGGCCGATCGGGATACGCAGTATTTT. Amino acids: CASSLADRDTQYF.

V gene TRBV29-1 combines with J gene TRBJ2-3; 10 positions match TRBD2. Losses at the gene ends were 8 bases for V and 3 bases for J; bases not matched to a gene: 5. CDR3 length: 13 amino acids. CDR1 and CDR2 (germline): SQVTM, ANQGSEA. The CDR3 loop is CSTSTSGTDTQYF. CDR3 DNA: TGCAGCACTTCGACTAGCGGGACAGATACGCAGTATTTT.

The chain couples TRBV7-2 to TRBJ1-1; possibly TRBD1 for D (5 bases). Germline CDR1 is SGHTA and CDR2 is FQGNSA. There are 13 residues in the CDR3. With 7 bases removed from V and 0 bases from J, the gap between germline ends came to 9 bases. The CDR3 reads CASTQGMNTEAFF. CDR3 sequence (DNA): TGTGCCAGCACCCAGGGCATGAACACTGAAGCTTTCTTT.

The rearrangement uses TRBV5-1 and TRBJ2-7, with D possibly being TRBD1 (5 bases). This CDR3 is built from 15 residues. V shed 0 bases and J shed 0 bases, with 10 bases lying between them. CDR1 is SGHRS, CDR2 YFSETQ, per germline. The CDR3 nucleotides are TGCGCCAGCAGCTTGGATAGACAGAGCTCCTACGAGCAGTACTTC. Its protein is CASSLDRQSSYEQYF.

The chain is built from TRBV7-2 and TRBJ2-2; no reliable D call. CDR3 size: 13 residues. The germline V gene encodes CDR1 SGHTA and CDR2 FQGNSA. Between the trimmed V and J ends, which lost 3 bases and 7 bases, there was a span of 9 bases. Here the CDR3 reads CASSFDADGELFF. CDR3 nucleotide sequence: TGTGCCAGCAGCTTTGACGCGGACGGGGAGCTGTTTTTT. Combining the CDR3 with reference TRBV7-2 and TRBJ2-2 gives the whole variable domain GAGVSQSPSNKVTEKGKDVELRCDPISGHTALYWYRQSLGQGLEFLIYFQGNSAPDKSGLPSDRFSAERTGGSVSTLTIQRTQQEDSAVYLCASSFDADGELFFGEGSRLTVL.

The chain is built from TRBV18 and TRBJ1-5; no clear D. The CDR3 extends over 12 amino acids. V was shortened by 3 bases and J by 4 bases, with 4 bases between the two germline ends. The germline CDR1 and CDR2 sequences are KGHSH and LQKENI. The CDR3 coding sequence is TGTGCCAGCTCACCCTCGAATCAGCCCCAGCATTTT. The encoded protein is CASSPSNQPQHF.

This clone has just one count. The J gene is TRBJ2-2, the V gene TRBV21-1; whether TRBD2, the table's D call, matches the DNA was not checked. TRBV21-1 is marked as a pseudogene. The CDR3 is 15 amino acids. CDR3 sequence (DNA): TGTGCCAGCAGCAATCCCCCTAACAACACCGGGGAGCTGTTTTTT. It codes for CASSNPPNNTGELFF.

The chain couples TRBV18 to TRBJ2-2, with TRBD2 matching 12 bases. This CDR3 is built from 17 residues. With 0 bases clipped from V and 3 bases from J, the junction kept 2 bases outside the gene matches. Germline V gene data show CDR1 as KGHSH and CDR2 as LQKENI. The CDR3 coding sequence is TGTGCCAGCTCACCACCCGCTAGCGGGGGGGACACCGGGGAGCTGTTTTTT. This sequence encodes CASSPPASGGDTGELFF.